This T cell receptor beta chain comes out of a study of OX40 agonist ivuxolimab in advanced cancers. Study in general: Cohort: approximately 83% men, mean age around 60, aged roughly 23 to 79.

Overall study results and limits: Some patients without response likewise showed low normalized clonal expansion.

The germline V gene has CDR1 MDHEN and CDR2 SYDVKM. V trimming: 4 bases; J trimming: 8 bases; junction bases outside the gene matches: 6. This CDR3 is built from 15 residues. For this clone: As yet, its antigen is unknown.

Profiled with immunoSEQ multiplex PCR; TCRdb holds only in-frame clones, not every one. Among more than 55,000 clones, 70% to 90% were seen once, and the ten largest hold roughly 1.2%. On cycle 4 day 1 and cycle 7 day 1, as well as at baseline, blood was sampled. The sequence derives from an adult with an advanced solid tumor such as melanoma, head and neck, liver or kidney cancer. The chain links TRBV28 to TRBJ2-1; 12 positions match TRBD2. The sequences come from CD4+ or CD8+ T cells sorted from blood, collected in a trial of the OX40 agonist ivuxolimab. CDR3 in DNA: TGTGCCAGCAGTTCTGCGACTAGCGGGAGTTATGAGCAGTTCTTC. It translates to CASSSATSGSYEQFF.